A selection of T cell receptor beta chains follows, all from one sample in a study of type 1 regulatory T cells. TCRdb itself ran the reads through MiXCR, one entry per CDR3 protein. The sample records more than 50,000 distinct CDR3 sequences, 60% to 80% being singletons. Their antigens are not known. Sequenced material: cultured non-Tr1 T cells, either the whole culture or a sorted T cell fraction (not recorded which). The receptors originated from a human donor in good health. CDR3s include the opening cysteine and the closing phenylalanine or tryptophan. Each record gives: V gene, clone size, D gene, J gene, CDR3 protein, CDR3 DNA. The D gene is left open where the match is weak. Clone size is shown for a subset of rows, as once, few, many or a class of expanded clone.

v_call: TRBV20-1
clone_size: .
d_call: .
j_call: TRBJ2-5
cdr3_aa: CSARGGGRVETQYF
cdr3_nt: TGCAGTGCTAGAGGGGGTGGTAGGGTAGAGACCCAGTACTTC

v_call: TRBV3-1
clone_size: .
d_call: .
j_call: TRBJ2-3
cdr3_aa: CASSQNTDSTDTQYF
cdr3_nt: TGTGCCAGCAGCCAAAACACGGACAGCACAGATACGCAGTATTTT

v_call: TRBV27
clone_size: once
d_call: TRBD2
j_call: TRBJ2-7
cdr3_aa: CASSWGRGLASGEQYF
cdr3_nt: TGTGCCAGCAGTTGGGGTAGAGGACTAGCATCGGGGGAGCAGTACTTC

v_call: TRBV18
clone_size: .
d_call: .
j_call: TRBJ1-3
cdr3_aa: CASSPGLPGNTIYF
cdr3_nt: TGTGCCAGCTCACCCGGGTTACCTGGAAACACCATATATTTT

v_call: TRBV10-3
clone_size: .
d_call: .
j_call: TRBJ2-2
cdr3_aa: CAISEQGLSGELFF
cdr3_nt: TGTGCCATCAGTGAGCAGGGGTTGAGCGGGGAGCTGTTTTTT

v_call: TRBV7-2
clone_size: .
d_call: .
j_call: TRBJ1-6
cdr3_aa: CASSLAAGETYNSPLHF
cdr3_nt: TGTGCCAGCAGCTTAGCCGCAGGGGAAACCTATAATTCACCCCTCCACTTT

v_call: TRBV24-1
clone_size: .
d_call: TRBD1
j_call: TRBJ2-2
cdr3_aa: CATSDPGQGSTGELFF
cdr3_nt: TGTGCCACCAGTGATCCTGGACAGGGATCCACCGGGGAGCTGTTTTTT

v_call: TRBV20-1
clone_size: .
d_call: .
j_call: TRBJ1-2
cdr3_aa: CSARAGTNYGYTF
cdr3_nt: TGCAGTGCTAGGGCGGGAACTAACTATGGCTACACCTTC

v_call: TRBV29-1
clone_size: .
d_call: .
j_call: TRBJ1-4
cdr3_aa: CSVPGVANEKLFF
cdr3_nt: TGCAGCGTCCCGGGAGTAGCTAATGAAAAACTGTTTTTT

v_call: TRBV29-1
clone_size: .
d_call: .
j_call: TRBJ2-7
cdr3_aa: CSVRDPEQYF
cdr3_nt: TGCAGCGTGAGGGACCCCGAGCAGTACTTC

v_call: TRBV29-1
clone_size: medium-sized
d_call: TRBD2
j_call: TRBJ2-1
cdr3_aa: CSVDGEGGLAGGEQFF
cdr3_nt: TGCAGCGTTGATGGTGAGGGGGGACTAGCGGGCGGTGAGCAGTTCTTC

v_call: TRBV10-3
clone_size: .
d_call: .
j_call: TRBJ2-1
cdr3_aa: CAISRADSEQFF
cdr3_nt: TGTGCCATCAGTCGGGCAGATAGTGAGCAGTTCTTC

v_call: TRBV5-4
clone_size: few
d_call: .
j_call: TRBJ2-2
cdr3_aa: CASTKAGPEYGELFF
cdr3_nt: TGTGCCAGCACAAAAGCGGGCCCCGAATACGGGGAGCTGTTTTTT

v_call: TRBV30
clone_size: .
d_call: .
j_call: TRBJ2-3
cdr3_aa: CAWSTLGGQEADTQYF
cdr3_nt: TGTGCCTGGAGTACCCTCGGCGGCCAGGAGGCAGATACGCAGTATTTT

v_call: TRBV27
clone_size: few
d_call: .
j_call: TRBJ2-3
cdr3_aa: CASSKGTDTQYF
cdr3_nt: TGTGCCAGCAGTAAGGGCACAGATACGCAGTATTTT

v_call: TRBV3-1
clone_size: .
d_call: TRBD2
j_call: TRBJ2-3
cdr3_aa: CASSPNAGTRTDTQYF
cdr3_nt: TGTGCCAGCAGCCCTAACGCCGGGACTAGGACAGATACGCAGTATTTT

v_call: TRBV12-3/TRBV12-4
clone_size: .
d_call: .
j_call: TRBJ2-7
cdr3_aa: CASTPTGGGSSYEQYF
cdr3_nt: TGTGCCAGCACCCCGACTGGAGGAGGCAGTTCCTACGAGCAGTACTTC

v_call: TRBV20-1
clone_size: once
d_call: .
j_call: TRBJ1-2
cdr3_aa: CSARGQGSRYGYTF
cdr3_nt: TGCAGTGCTAGAGGCCAGGGTTCCCGCTATGGCTACACCTTC

v_call: TRBV6-4
clone_size: .
d_call: TRBD1
j_call: TRBJ1-1
cdr3_aa: CASSMDRVNTEAFF
cdr3_nt: TGTGCCAGCAGTATGGACAGGGTAAACACTGAAGCTTTCTTT

v_call: TRBV19
clone_size: .
d_call: .
j_call: TRBJ1-5
cdr3_aa: CASSGRDNGNQPQHF
cdr3_nt: TGTGCCAGTAGTGGGCGGGACAATGGCAATCAGCCCCAGCATTTT

v_call: TRBV5-6
clone_size: few
d_call: TRBD1
j_call: TRBJ2-7
cdr3_aa: CASSKTGPEQYF
cdr3_nt: TGTGCCAGCAGCAAGACAGGGCCCGAGCAGTACTTC

v_call: TRBV18
clone_size: once
d_call: .
j_call: TRBJ2-7
cdr3_aa: CASSPSSPYEQYF
cdr3_nt: TGTGCCAGCTCACCCTCCTCCCCCTACGAGCAGTACTTC

v_call: TRBV20-1
clone_size: few
d_call: TRBD1
j_call: TRBJ1-2
cdr3_aa: CSARQGDLNGYTF
cdr3_nt: TGCAGTGCTAGACAGGGGGACTTAAATGGCTACACCTTC

v_call: TRBV2
clone_size: .
d_call: .
j_call: TRBJ2-1
cdr3_aa: CASSDLHLSGDYNEQFF
cdr3_nt: TGTGCCAGCAGTGATTTACATCTGAGCGGAGATTACAATGAGCAGTTCTTC

v_call: TRBV20-1
clone_size: few
d_call: TRBD1
j_call: TRBJ1-4
cdr3_aa: CSARDDGTANEKLFF
cdr3_nt: TGCAGTGCTAGAGATGACGGGACAGCTAATGAAAAACTGTTTTTT

v_call: TRBV20-1
clone_size: .
d_call: TRBD1
j_call: TRBJ2-7
cdr3_aa: CSAIQGSYEQYF
cdr3_nt: TGCAGTGCGATACAGGGGTCCTACGAGCAGTACTTC

v_call: TRBV29-1
clone_size: medium-sized
d_call: .
j_call: TRBJ2-3
cdr3_aa: CSVEFVGDTQYF
cdr3_nt: TGCAGCGTTGAATTCGTCGGAGATACGCAGTATTTT

v_call: TRBV30
clone_size: .
d_call: TRBD2
j_call: TRBJ2-1
cdr3_aa: CAWSPLAGVLQFF
cdr3_nt: TGTGCCTGGAGTCCACTAGCGGGAGTCTTGCAGTTCTTC

v_call: TRBV20-1
clone_size: .
d_call: .
j_call: TRBJ2-7
cdr3_aa: CSARDLTRRTNYEQYF
cdr3_nt: TGCAGTGCTAGAGACCTCACCAGACGGACTAACTACGAGCAGTACTTC

v_call: TRBV6-2/TRBV6-3
clone_size: .
d_call: .
j_call: TRBJ2-5
cdr3_aa: CASSWGNRLQETQYF
cdr3_nt: TGTGCCAGCAGTTGGGGGAACAGGCTCCAAGAGACCCAGTACTTC

v_call: TRBV6-6
clone_size: .
d_call: .
j_call: TRBJ2-2
cdr3_aa: CASTVRGDTGELFF
cdr3_nt: TGTGCCAGCACAGTGCGGGGAGACACCGGGGAGCTGTTTTTT

v_call: TRBV12-3/TRBV12-4
clone_size: .
d_call: .
j_call: TRBJ2-2
cdr3_aa: CASRPWTAAGELFF
cdr3_nt: TGTGCCAGCAGGCCTTGGACGGCCGCCGGGGAGCTGTTTTTT

v_call: TRBV6-1
clone_size: .
d_call: .
j_call: TRBJ2-7
cdr3_aa: CASSESRRAIYEQYF
cdr3_nt: TGTGCCAGCAGTGAAAGTAGGAGAGCAATCTACGAGCAGTACTTC

v_call: TRBV6-2/TRBV6-3
clone_size: .
d_call: TRBD1
j_call: TRBJ1-4
cdr3_aa: CASSSPTTGGRGKLFF
cdr3_nt: TGTGCCAGCAGTTCGCCAACAACAGGGGGCCGCGGGAAACTGTTTTTT

v_call: TRBV10-3
clone_size: few
d_call: TRBD1
j_call: TRBJ1-1
cdr3_aa: CAISEYGTGANTEAFF
cdr3_nt: TGTGCCATCAGTGAGTATGGGACAGGAGCGAACACTGAAGCTTTCTTT

v_call: TRBV20-1
clone_size: .
d_call: .
j_call: TRBJ2-5
cdr3_aa: CSASELGLRETQYF
cdr3_nt: TGCAGTGCTAGCGAATTGGGCCTCCGAGAGACCCAGTACTTC

v_call: TRBV5-1
clone_size: .
d_call: .
j_call: TRBJ2-7
cdr3_aa: CASRRDETSLGEQYF
cdr3_nt: TGCGCCAGCAGAAGAGACGAGACATCCTTAGGTGAGCAGTACTTC

v_call: TRBV27
clone_size: .
d_call: TRBD1
j_call: TRBJ2-7
cdr3_aa: CASSVTGTGTPYF
cdr3_nt: TGTGCCAGCAGTGTAACCGGGACAGGGACTCCGTACTTC

v_call: TRBV20-1
clone_size: .
d_call: .
j_call: TRBJ2-5
cdr3_aa: CSARSHRGALQETQYF
cdr3_nt: TGCAGTGCTAGAAGCCATAGGGGGGCTCTACAAGAGACCCAGTACTTC

v_call: TRBV6-5
clone_size: .
d_call: TRBD1
j_call: TRBJ2-7
cdr3_aa: CASSPTGQGEWSEQYF
cdr3_nt: TGTGCCAGCAGCCCCACGGGACAGGGTGAATGGAGCGAGCAGTACTTC

v_call: TRBV11-1
clone_size: .
d_call: .
j_call: TRBJ2-7
cdr3_aa: CASSVGPGGYEQYF
cdr3_nt: TGTGCCAGCAGCGTCGGTCCAGGTGGCTACGAGCAGTACTTC

v_call: TRBV20-1
clone_size: .
d_call: TRBD1
j_call: TRBJ1-5
cdr3_aa: CSAIQGNQPQHF
cdr3_nt: TGCAGTGCTATACAGGGGAATCAGCCCCAGCATTTT

v_call: TRBV9
clone_size: .
d_call: TRBD2
j_call: TRBJ2-7
cdr3_aa: CASSLLAGTAYEQYF
cdr3_nt: TGTGCCAGCAGTCTATTAGCGGGAACCGCCTACGAGCAGTACTTC

v_call: TRBV20-1
clone_size: .
d_call: .
j_call: TRBJ1-1
cdr3_aa: CSAPGTALAEAFF
cdr3_nt: TGCAGTGCTCCGGGGACCGCTCTGGCGGAAGCTTTCTTT

v_call: TRBV6-6
clone_size: .
d_call: TRBD2
j_call: TRBJ2-1
cdr3_aa: CASSPPSQVRTSGITNEQFF
cdr3_nt: TGTGCCAGCAGTCCACCTAGCCAAGTCCGGACTAGCGGGATCACGAATGAGCAGTTCTTC